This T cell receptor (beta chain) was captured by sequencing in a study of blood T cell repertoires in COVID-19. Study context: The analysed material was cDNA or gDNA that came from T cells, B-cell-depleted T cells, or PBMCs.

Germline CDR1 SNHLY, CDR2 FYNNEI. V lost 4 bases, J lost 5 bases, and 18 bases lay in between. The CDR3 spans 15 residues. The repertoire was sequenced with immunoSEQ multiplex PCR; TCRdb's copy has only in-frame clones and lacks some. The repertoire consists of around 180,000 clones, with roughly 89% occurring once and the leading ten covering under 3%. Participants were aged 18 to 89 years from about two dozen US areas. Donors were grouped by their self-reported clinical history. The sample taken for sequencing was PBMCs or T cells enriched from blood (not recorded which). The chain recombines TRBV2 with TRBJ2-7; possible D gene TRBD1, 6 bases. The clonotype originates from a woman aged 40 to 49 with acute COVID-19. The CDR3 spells CASSAQGHSSDEQYF. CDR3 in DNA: TGTGCCAGCAGTGCTCAGGGGCATTCGTCCGACGAGCAGTACTTC.